Below, 25 T cell receptor beta chains from the same sample are listed, as sequenced in a study of vaccination effects on CD4 cells after COVID-19. Sequencing was preceded by expansion of antigen-specific CD4+ T cells with viral peptide pools in the ViraFEST assay. It was after approximately 10 days of culture that CD4+ T cells were isolated. Each person got two doses of an mRNA SARS-CoV-2 vaccine, BNT162b2 or mRNA-1273. Some clones are missing from TCRdb's copy, which holds only in-frame ones; the method was immunoSEQ multiplex PCR. The sample has tens of thousands of clones, roughly 73% seen once. The antigens of these receptors remain unknown. Specimen: CD4+ T cells from PBMCs cultured with HCoV-229E spike peptides, collected after COVID-19 vaccination. All receptors come from a human donor who received a COVID-19 vaccine.

This chain links TRBV9 with TRBJ2-5, with 9 positions matching TRBD2. J lost 5 bases, V lost 0 bases, and 17 bases had no gene match. This CDR3 comprises 19 residues. Germline V lookup: CDR1 SGDLS, CDR2 YYNGEE. This chain's CDR3 is CASSVGSLAGTGLGETQYF. The CDR3 region has the DNA TGTGCCAGCAGCGTAGGGTCCCTAGCGGGGACGGGGCTGGGGGAGACCCAGTACTTC.

The gene calls are TRBV6-6 and TRBJ1-5; 9 bases align to TRBD1. J gave up 7 bases and V 6 bases, and 10 bases lay outside the gene matches. This CDR3 spans 15 amino acids. Germline loops: CDR1 MNHNY, CDR2 SVGAGI (reference sequence). CDR3 in amino acids: CASSPDRGSGQPQHF. CDR3 DNA sequence: TGTGCCAGCAGCCCCGACAGGGGGTCGGGCCAGCCCCAGCATTTT.

This sequence joins TRBV6-5 and TRBJ1-1; D might be TRBD1 (6 bases). V gave up 0 bases and J gave up 4 bases, with 12 bases separating them. CDR3 length equals 15 residues. Looked up from germline, CDR1 is MNHEY and CDR2 is SVGAGI. Here the CDR3 DNA reads TGTGCCAGCAGTTACTCGCAGGGGTTGGGCACTGAAGCTTTCTTT. Amino acids: CASSYSQGLGTEAFF.

This rearrangement joins TRBV6-6 to TRBJ1-3; D unclear. The CDR3 has 15 amino acids. In germline, CDR1 is MNHNY, CDR2 SVGAGI (reference sequence). Trimming removed 2 bases from V and 2 bases from J, with 10 bases in between. The CDR3 spells CASSYEVNAGNTIYF. CDR3 nucleotides: TGTGCCAGCAGTTACGAGGTGAACGCTGGAAACACCATATATTTT.

This chain connects TRBV27 to TRBJ2-7, with 7 bases that match TRBD1. The CDR3 has 14 residues. Trimming at V came to 6 bases and at J to 5 bases, leaving 10 bases not matched to a gene. Germline CDR1 reads MNHEY; CDR2 reads SMNVEV (reference sequence). The CDR3 nucleotides read TGTGCCAGCAGCAACCGACAGGGTCCGAACGAGCAGTACGTC. This sequence encodes CASSNRQGPNEQYV.

V and J are TRBV3-1 (or the pseudogene TRBV3-2) and TRBJ2-1; possibly TRBD2 for D (7 bases). V dropped 4 bases and J dropped 0 bases, with 13 bases sitting between them. Germline V CDR1 and CDR2: LGHDT, YNNKEL (reference sequence). This CDR3 is built from 16 residues. CDR3 region: CASSPSGQSSYNEQFF. CDR3 bases: TGTGCCAGCAGCCCTAGCGGACAGAGCTCCTACAATGAGCAGTTCTTC.

In its sample, this clone was seen once. The V and J genes are TRBV9 and TRBJ2-3, with D perhaps matching TRBD1 (5 bases). Germline CDR1 and CDR2: SGDLS and YYNGEE. V was trimmed by 0 bases and J by 5 bases, leaving 10 bases between them. The CDR3 is 14 amino acids. The CDR3 nucleotides are TGTGCCAGCAGCGTAGGACAGTTTCAAGATACGCAGTATTTT. It specifies CASSVGQFQDTQYF.

The V call is TRBV3-1 (or the pseudogene TRBV3-2), the J call TRBJ1-6, with 8 bases that match TRBD1. Germline loops: CDR1 LGHDT, CDR2 YNNKEL (reference sequence). V dropped 4 bases and J dropped 8; count of bases not matched to a gene: 7. The CDR3 is made up of 15 amino acids. CDR3 DNA: TGTGCCAGCAGCCGACGGACAGGGCAGGATTCACCCCTCCACTTT. Encoded protein: CASSRRTGQDSPLHF.

This clone occurred once. V and J are TRBV7-3 and TRBJ2-5; 8 nucleotides agree with TRBD1. V lost 1 base and J lost 3; bases outside the gene matches: 10. This CDR3 contains 17 residues. CDR1 and CDR2 from the germline V gene are SGHTA and FQGTGA. The CDR3: CASSLRGRDRGKETQYF. In nucleotides, the CDR3 is TGTGCCAGCAGCTTAAGAGGCCGAGACAGGGGAAAAGAGACCCAGTACTTC.

This sequence joins TRBV2 and TRBJ2-2; 8 nucleotides match TRBD2. The CDR3 is 16 amino acids. The V gene's germline CDR1 is SNHLY and CDR2 FYNNEI. With 6 bases clipped from V and 1 base from J, the junction kept 7 bases outside the gene matches. As DNA, the CDR3 is TGTGCCAGCAGCTCATCTAGCGGGCGGAACACCGGGGAGCTGTTTTTT. This sequence encodes CASSSSSGRNTGELFF.

V usage is TRBV9 and J usage is TRBJ1-2; a weak D match, TRBD1 (5 bases). V was trimmed by 3 bases and J by 3 bases, leaving 12 bases between them. Germline V lookup: CDR1 SGDLS, CDR2 YYNGEE. The CDR3 spans 14 residues. The DNA of the CDR3 is TGTGCCAGCAGCGGCCGGGGGATGGACTATGGCTACACCTTC. The encoded protein is CASSGRGMDYGYTF.

The gene calls are TRBV6-5 and TRBJ1-1; D is undetermined. In germline, CDR1 is MNHEY, CDR2 SVGAGI. Trimming took off 11 bases at V and 4 bases at J, with 23 bases between the two ends. This CDR3 has 15 residues. This CDR3 is CASALASGLSTEAFF. CDR3 nucleotide sequence: TGTGCCTCAGCCCTAGCCAGCGGCCTGAGCACTGAAGCTTTCTTT.

This clone was found a few times. The gene calls are TRBV24-1 and TRBJ1-5, with 7 bases identical to TRBD1. The CDR3 is 14 residues long. Germline V gives CDR1 KGHDR, CDR2 SFDVKD. The CDR3 nucleotides are TGTGGCGCGGGGGGACAGTATAGCAATCAGCCCCAGCATTTT. The encoded protein is CGAGGQYSNQPQHF.

The chain couples TRBV6-6 to TRBJ2-7, with TRBD2 matching over 8 bases. This CDR3 comprises 15 residues. The V gene's germline CDR1 is MNHNY and CDR2 SVGAGI (reference sequence). V lost 0 bases to trimming and J lost 5 bases; unmatched junction nucleotides: 6. CDR3 nucleotide sequence: TGTGCCAGCAGTTACTCGGGACTAGTAACCCACGAGCAGTACGTC. It encodes CASSYSGLVTHEQYV.

The V and J genes are TRBV5-1 and TRBJ1-4; D is undetermined. CDR3 size: 17 residues. Trimming cost V 1 base and J 8 bases, with 21 bases left between them. The germline CDR1 and CDR2 sequences are SGHRS and YFSETQ. In DNA form, the CDR3 reads TGCGCCAGCAGCTTGAACAGCCCGGAGAGGGTTTGGGAAAAACTGTTTTTT. Amino acids: CASSLNSPERVWEKLFF.

The chain has TRBV6-5 and TRBJ2-2; 9 bases are a match to TRBD2. CDR3 length equals 15 residues. The germline V gene encodes CDR1 MNHEY and CDR2 SVGAGI. V lost 5 bases and J lost 5; bases outside the gene matches: 6. CDR3 DNA sequence: TGTGCCAGCAGTCTAGGACTAGCGCCGACCGGGGAGCTGTTTTTT. Its translation is CASSLGLAPTGELFF.

J is TRBJ1-5 and V is TRBV19; D is uncertain. Germline assignment: CDR1 LNHDA and CDR2 SQIVND (reference sequence). V lost 1 base and J lost 7, with 2 bases in between. The CDR3 is made up of 11 amino acids. The CDR3 nucleotides are TGTGCCAGTAGTATAGGGCAGCCCCAGCATTTT. Its translation is CASSIGQPQHF.

The CDR3 protein is CASSRDREREAFF. The CDR3 DNA reads TGTGCCAGTAGCCGGGACAGGGAGAGGGAAGCTTTCTTT. The genes are TRBV19 and TRBJ1-1, with 9 positions matching TRBD1. CDR3 length equals 13 residues. Trimming took 6 bases from V and 8 from J; bases not matched to a gene: 7. Looked up from germline, CDR1 is LNHDA and CDR2 is SQIVND (reference sequence).

The rearrangement joins TRBV6-5 to TRBJ2-1; TRBD1 agrees at 9 bases. This CDR3 region has 15 residues. CDR1 and CDR2 from the germline V gene are MNHEY and SVGAGI. J gave up 2 bases and V 6 bases, and 5 bases lay outside the gene matches. CDR3 sequence (DNA): TGTGCCAGCAGAAACGACAGGGGGGCCTACAATGAGCAGTTCTTC. It is translated as CASRNDRGAYNEQFF.

V and J are TRBV21-1 and TRBJ1-2; TRBD1 is the table's D call and was not checked against the DNA. TRBV21-1 corresponds to a pseudogene. CDR3 length: 12 residues. The DNA of the CDR3 is TGTGCCAGCAGCAAAACCGGGACAGGGAAATCCTTC. This codes for CASSKTGTGKSF.

This rearrangement joins TRBV19 to TRBJ2-3, with D maybe TRBD2 (6 bases). V gave up 6 bases and J gave up 4 bases, with 17 bases separating them. This CDR3 has 15 residues. The V gene's germline CDR1 is LNHDA and CDR2 SQIVND (reference sequence). The CDR3 coding sequence is TGTGCCAGTAGAATTAATTCGGGGGTTGCAGATACGCAGTATTTT. As protein: CASRINSGVADTQYF.

The genes are TRBV19 and TRBJ1-2; possible D gene TRBD1, 6 bases. V lost 10 bases to trimming and J lost 5 bases, with 17 bases between them. Germline CDR1 and CDR2: LNHDA and SQIVND (reference sequence). The CDR3 runs 13 residues. Here the CDR3 reads CAICGGAYYGYTF. CDR3 DNA sequence: TGTGCCATCTGTGGGGGGGCGTATTATGGCTACACCTTC.

The chain uses TRBV7-2 and TRBJ1-3; the match to TRBD1 covers 8 bases. The CDR3 runs 17 residues. CDR1 and CDR2 from the germline V gene are SGHTA and FQGNSA. V lost 3 bases and J lost 3; bases outside the gene matches: 10. CDR3 loop: CASSFFQGALGGNTIYF. The CDR3 coding sequence is TGTGCCAGCAGCTTCTTCCAGGGGGCCCTGGGTGGAAACACCATATATTTT.

There are a few counts of this clone. V usage is TRBV7-3 and J usage is TRBJ2-1, with TRBD1 matching 8 bases. Germline V gives CDR1 SGHTA, CDR2 FQGTGA. The CDR3 covers 15 residues. The ends lost 5 bases at V and 4 bases at J; junction bases unmatched: 7. Written as DNA, the CDR3 is TGTGCCAGCAGCCTGCAGGGGGCTCTTTACAATGAGCAGTTCTTC. As protein: CASSLQGALYNEQFF. Full variable domain (remainder filled in from reference TRBV7-3 and TRBJ2-1): GAGVSQTPSNKVTEKGKYVELRCDPISGHTALYWYRQSLGQGPEFLIYFQGTGAADDSGLPNDRFFAVRPEGSVSTLKIQRTERGDSAVYLCASSLQGALYNEQFFGPGTRLTVL.

This chain joins TRBV18 and TRBJ2-5; 9 bases align to TRBD1. Germline V gene sequence: CDR1 KGHSH, CDR2 LQKENI. V lost 4 bases, J lost 2 bases, and 5 bases stayed unmatched. The CDR3 is made up of 15 amino acids. In DNA, the CDR3 is TGTGCCAGCTCACATACCGGGACAGGGCAAGAGACCCAGTACTTC. This sequence encodes CASSHTGTGQETQYF.